This T cell receptor (beta chain) came from a study of blood T cell repertoires in COVID-19. Study in general: COVID-19 samples collected from the United States, Italy and Spain covered acute and convalescent phases. The cDNA or gDNA used as material had been derived from T cells, B-cell-depleted T cells, or PBMCs.

Methods used by the authors: Researchers report that nucleated cell counts were estimated from reference gene primer amplification. Repertoires were generated with immunoSEQ multiplex PCR, while TCRdb's copy carries only in-frame clones and drops some. For V, J and clone size, that table is used; D and trimming come from the DNA. The sample carries 160,000 or so clones, more than 80% recorded once. Germline CDR1 reads SGHRS; CDR2 reads YFSETQ. The ends lost 4 bases at V and 2 bases at J; junction bases unmatched: 10. This CDR3 has 16 amino acids. Source material: peripheral blood. The V gene is TRBV5-1, the J gene TRBJ1-1, with 8 nucleotides matching TRBD1. The TCR was taken from a woman aged 35 to 49 with acute or convalescent COVID-19. The DNA of the CDR3 is TGCGCCAGCAGCATACTAGGACAGGGTACTAACACTGAAGCTTTCTTT. It encodes CASSILGQGTNTEAFF.